The subject of this entry is one T cell receptor beta chain. No cognate antigen has been identified for it. Base qualities are not recorded, but no much larger clone differs from it by a single base. The entry originates in a study of response to subunit inactivated influenza vaccine (dated by TCRdb to the late 2010s). Study-level background: The study used deep quantitative T cell receptor repertoire profiling to track responses to a trivalent subunit inactivated influenza vaccine.

Libraries came from RT-PCR. Sequencing instrument: Illumina HiSeq 2500. TCRdb took the public reads, trimmed them with fastp at Q25, ran MiXCR for clone calling and kept in-frame beta chains. Each entry merges the rows of one CDR3 protein and shows their most common DNA and genes. Here the sample has under 500,000 distinct CDR3 sequences; approximately 11% occur a single time. In total, the top ten clones hold around 12% of the sample. The study at large found these results: According to the authors, only a limited number of new T cells may be recruited by each seasonal influenza vaccination.

V ends up 5 bases short and J 5 bases short, with an unmatched junction base count of 12. From the cysteine up to the phenylalanine, the CDR3 has a length of 14 residues. The read is trimmed to its CDR3 DNA, 42 bases read in frame from base 1. CDR1 DFQATT and CDR2 SNEGSKA are derived from the germline V gene (reference sequence). What this sample's time point label stands for: more than 35 days after influenza vaccine administration. Here the chain combines TRBV20-1 and TRBJ2-7; 7 central bases correspond to TRBD1. The receptor was derived from a man aged 45-60 years who received an inactivated influenza vaccine. Donor details come from another sample of the same person, matched by shared clones. The sample was PBMCs from blood, taken roughly 6 weeks after vaccination. The DNA is as follows: TGCAGTGCTGCGACAGGGAATAACATCGACGAGCAGTACTTC. Translated, it reads CSAATGNNIDEQYF.